A selection of T cell receptor beta chains follows, all from one sample in a study of blood T cell repertoires in COVID-19. The table came from immunoSEQ multiplex PCR; TCRdb's copy has only in-frame clones and leaves some out. The sample includes fewer than 200,000 clones, roughly 88% of them seen just once. Sequencing was carried out using PBMCs or T cells enriched from blood (not recorded which). Receptors were obtained from a man aged 50 or older who had recovered from COVID-19. CDR3s include the opening cysteine and the closing phenylalanine or tryptophan. The order of the fields is clone size, D gene, V gene, J gene, CDR3 protein, CDR3 DNA. A D gene is named only where the DNA matches it firmly. A clone size is listed for some rows: how often the clone was seen (once, few, many), or a class if it is expanded.

>-|TRBD1|TRBV6-4|TRBJ1-5
CASSEQGSNQPQHF
TGTGCCAGCAGTGAACAGGGGAGCAATCAGCCCCAGCATTTT
>-|-|TRBV5-5|TRBJ1-5
CASSLWGEANQPQHF
TGTGCCAGCAGCCTATGGGGGGAAGCAAATCAGCCCCAGCATTTT
>-|TRBD1|TRBV9|TRBJ2-3
CASSVEGTGSTDTQYF
TGTGCCAGCAGCGTAGAAGGGACAGGGAGCACAGATACGCAGTATTTT
>-|TRBD1|TRBV3-1/TRBV3-2|TRBJ1-2
CASSLHDRAIGYTF
TGTGCCAGCAGCCTCCACGACAGGGCTATAGGCTACACCTTC
>-|TRBD2|TRBV5-1|TRBJ2-3
CASTPVAGADTQYF
TGCGCCAGCACTCCGGTAGCGGGGGCAGATACGCAGTATTTT
>-|-|TRBV27|TRBJ1-2
CASRPLGPVNPNYGYTF
TGTGCCAGCAGGCCACTGGGCCCGGTAAACCCTAACTATGGCTACACCTTC
>-|TRBD1|TRBV19|TRBJ1-5
CASSRYGTGNQPQHF
TGTGCCAGTAGCCGTTACGGGACAGGCAATCAGCCCCAGCATTTT
>-|-|TRBV5-1|TRBJ2-7
CASSLGTPYEQYF
TGCGCCAGCAGCTTGGGGACACCATACGAGCAGTACTTC
>few|-|TRBV6-5|TRBJ2-3
CASSMTGSLDTQYF
TGTGCCAGCAGTATGACAGGATCCCTAGATACGCAGTATTTT
>-|-|TRBV4-1|TRBJ1-2
CASSQRSTGHGGYTF
TGCGCCAGCAGCCAACGATCAACAGGGCACGGAGGCTACACCTTC
>-|-|TRBV7-2|TRBJ1-6
CASSFAAGDNSPLHF
TGTGCCAGCAGCTTTGCGGCAGGGGATAATTCACCCCTCCACTTT
>-|-|TRBV5-1|TRBJ1-6
CASSLGINSPLHF
TGCGCCAGCAGCTTGGGTATTAATTCACCCCTCCACTTT
>once|TRBD1|TRBV19|TRBJ1-5
CASRTGAVDQPQHF
TGTGCCAGCAGAACAGGGGCCGTAGATCAGCCCCAGCATTTT
>-|TRBD2|TRBV5-4|TRBJ2-2
CASSFGGAQSAGELFF
TGTGCCAGCAGCTTCGGGGGGGCCCAGTCGGCCGGGGAGCTGTTTTTT
>few|-|TRBV19|TRBJ1-2
CASRTRALQENYGYTF
TGTGCCAGTAGAACCCGAGCCCTGCAGGAAAACTATGGCTACACCTTC
>few|-|TRBV6-2/TRBV6-3|TRBJ1-2
CASSYSGYYGYTF
TGTGCCAGCAGTTACAGCGGCTACTATGGCTACACCTTC
>-|-|TRBV5-1|TRBJ2-1
CASSLDPSSSYNEQFF
TGCGCCAGCAGCTTGGATCCCTCGAGCTCCTACAATGAGCAGTTCTTC
>-|-|TRBV2|TRBJ2-7
CASSESLQGKQYF
TGTGCCAGCAGTGAGTCCCTACAGGGAAAGCAGTACTTC
>-|-|TRBV24-1|TRBJ1-2
CATSDPVVGYTF
TGTGCCACCAGTGATCCGGTGGTGGGCTACACCTTC
>-|-|TRBV27|TRBJ1-4
CASRAGFPTNEKLFF
TGTGCCAGCAGGGCAGGTTTCCCAACTAATGAAAAACTGTTTTTT
>-|-|TRBV6-1|TRBJ2-7
CASSDPRQGGYEQYF
TGTGCCAGCAGTGACCCCCGACAGGGAGGCTACGAGCAGTACTTC
>-|-|TRBV11-2|TRBJ2-7
CASSLDRAYEQYF
TGTGCCAGCAGCTTAGACAGGGCCTACGAGCAGTACTTC
>-|TRBD1|TRBV6-5|TRBJ1-3
CASSLQGALSGNTIYF
TGTGCCAGCAGTTTGCAGGGGGCGTTGTCTGGAAACACCATATATTTT
>-|TRBD2|TRBV4-1|TRBJ2-1
CASSHLGLAGGLSSYNEQFF
TGCGCCAGCAGCCACCTGGGACTAGCGGGGGGTCTGAGCTCCTACAATGAGCAGTTCTTC
>-|TRBD1|TRBV6-5|TRBJ1-1
CASRKTGVNTEAFF
TGTGCCAGCAGGAAAACAGGGGTCAACACTGAAGCTTTCTTT